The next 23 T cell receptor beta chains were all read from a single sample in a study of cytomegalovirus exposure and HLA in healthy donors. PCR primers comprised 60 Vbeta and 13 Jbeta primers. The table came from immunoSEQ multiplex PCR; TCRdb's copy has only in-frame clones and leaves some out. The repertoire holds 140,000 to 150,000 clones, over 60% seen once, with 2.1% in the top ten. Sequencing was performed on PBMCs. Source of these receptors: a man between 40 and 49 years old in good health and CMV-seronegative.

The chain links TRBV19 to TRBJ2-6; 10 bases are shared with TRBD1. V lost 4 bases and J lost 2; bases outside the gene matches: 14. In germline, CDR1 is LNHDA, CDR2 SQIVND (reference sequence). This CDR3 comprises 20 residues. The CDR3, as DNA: TGTGCCAGTAGTACCCACCGGCGGGACAGGGGCGTCACTGGGGCCAACGTCCTGACTTTC. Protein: CASSTHRRDRGVTGANVLTF.

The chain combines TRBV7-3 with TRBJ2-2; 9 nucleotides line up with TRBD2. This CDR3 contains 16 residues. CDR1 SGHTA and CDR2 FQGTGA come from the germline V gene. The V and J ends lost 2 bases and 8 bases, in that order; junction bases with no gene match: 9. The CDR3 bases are TGTGCCAGCAGCTTAGGCCGCGGGGGGGCTACGGGGGAGCTGTTTTTT. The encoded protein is CASSLGRGGATGELFF. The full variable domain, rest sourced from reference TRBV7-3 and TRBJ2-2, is GAGVSQTPSNKVTEKGKYVELRCDPISGHTALYWYRQSLGQGPEFLIYFQGTGAADDSGLPNDRFFAVRPEGSVSTLKIQRTERGDSAVYLCASSLGRGGATGELFFGEGSRLTVL.

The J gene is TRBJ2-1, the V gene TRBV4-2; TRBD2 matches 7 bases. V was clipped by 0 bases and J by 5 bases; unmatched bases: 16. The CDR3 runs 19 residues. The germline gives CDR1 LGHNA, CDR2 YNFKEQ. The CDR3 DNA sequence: TGTGCCAGCAGCCAAGAACCTCTGTGGGGGGGAGATACGAACAATGAGCAGTTCTTC. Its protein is CASSQEPLWGGDTNNEQFF.

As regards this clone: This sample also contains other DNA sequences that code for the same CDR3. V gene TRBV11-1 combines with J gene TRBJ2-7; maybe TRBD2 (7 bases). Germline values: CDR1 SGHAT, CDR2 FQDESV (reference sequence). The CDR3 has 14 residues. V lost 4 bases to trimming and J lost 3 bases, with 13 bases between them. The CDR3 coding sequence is TGTGCCAGCAGCTCGGCGGGGGCCCTCTACGAGCAGTACTTC. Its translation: CASSSAGALYEQYF.

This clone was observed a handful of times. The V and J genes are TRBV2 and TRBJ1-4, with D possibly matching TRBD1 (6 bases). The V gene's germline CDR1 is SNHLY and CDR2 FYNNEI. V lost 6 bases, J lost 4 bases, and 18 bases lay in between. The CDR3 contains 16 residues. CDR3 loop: CASRKRGGQDNEKLFF. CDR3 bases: TGTGCCAGCAGGAAAAGGGGGGGGCAGGATAATGAAAAACTGTTTTTT.

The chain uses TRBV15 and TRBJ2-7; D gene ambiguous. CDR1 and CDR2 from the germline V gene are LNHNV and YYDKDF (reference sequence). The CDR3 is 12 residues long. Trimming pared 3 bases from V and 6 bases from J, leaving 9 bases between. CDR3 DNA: TGTGCCACCAGCAGTGAGGCTCTCGAGCAGTACTTC. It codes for CATSSEALEQYF.

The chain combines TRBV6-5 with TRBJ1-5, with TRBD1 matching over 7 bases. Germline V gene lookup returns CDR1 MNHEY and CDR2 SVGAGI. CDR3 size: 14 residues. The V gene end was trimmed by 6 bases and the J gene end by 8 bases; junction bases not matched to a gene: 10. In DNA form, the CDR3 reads TGTGCCAGCAGACAGACAGGGTGGGTGAAGCCCCAGCATTTT. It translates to CASRQTGWVKPQHF.

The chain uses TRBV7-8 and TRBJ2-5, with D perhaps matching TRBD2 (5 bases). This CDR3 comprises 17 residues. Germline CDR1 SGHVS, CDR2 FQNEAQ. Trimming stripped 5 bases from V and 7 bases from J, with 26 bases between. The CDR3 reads CASSALGASNTHGTQYF. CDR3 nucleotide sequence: TGTGCCAGCAGCGCCTTGGGAGCGTCAAACACACATGGGACCCAGTACTTC.

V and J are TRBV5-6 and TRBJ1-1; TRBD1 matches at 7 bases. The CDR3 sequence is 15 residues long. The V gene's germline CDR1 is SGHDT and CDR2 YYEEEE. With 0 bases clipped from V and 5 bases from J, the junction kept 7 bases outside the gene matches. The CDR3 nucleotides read TGTGCCAGCAGCTTGGTGTTGAGGGGGCGAACTGAAGCTTTCTTT. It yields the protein CASSLVLRGRTEAFF.

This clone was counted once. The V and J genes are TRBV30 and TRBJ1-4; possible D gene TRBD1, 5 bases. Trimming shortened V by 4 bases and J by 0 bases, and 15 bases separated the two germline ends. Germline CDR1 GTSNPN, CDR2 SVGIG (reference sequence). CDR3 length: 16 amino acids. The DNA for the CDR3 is TGTGCCTGGAAAGATCAAACAGGTGCAACTAATGAAAAACTGTTTTTT. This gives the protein CAWKDQTGATNEKLFF.

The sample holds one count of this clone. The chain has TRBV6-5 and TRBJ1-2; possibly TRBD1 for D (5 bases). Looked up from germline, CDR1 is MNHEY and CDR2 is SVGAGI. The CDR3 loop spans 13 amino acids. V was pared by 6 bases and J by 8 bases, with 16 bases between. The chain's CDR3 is CASRFTGWQGYTF. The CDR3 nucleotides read TGTGCCAGCAGATTTACAGGATGGCAGGGCTACACCTTC.

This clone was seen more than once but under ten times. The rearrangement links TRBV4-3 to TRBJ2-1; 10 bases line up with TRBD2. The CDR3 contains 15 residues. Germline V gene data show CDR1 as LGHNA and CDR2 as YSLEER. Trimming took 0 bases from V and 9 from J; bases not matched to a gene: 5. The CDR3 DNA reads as TGCGCCAGCAGCCAAGATCCTAGCGGGAGTCCTGAGCAGTTCTTC. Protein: CASSQDPSGSPEQFF.

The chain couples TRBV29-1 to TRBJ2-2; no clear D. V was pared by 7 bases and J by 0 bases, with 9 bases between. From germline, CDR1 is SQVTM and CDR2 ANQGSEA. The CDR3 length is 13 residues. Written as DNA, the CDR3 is TGCAGCGGCCGAGCTACGAACACCGGGGAGCTGTTTTTT. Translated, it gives CSGRATNTGELFF.

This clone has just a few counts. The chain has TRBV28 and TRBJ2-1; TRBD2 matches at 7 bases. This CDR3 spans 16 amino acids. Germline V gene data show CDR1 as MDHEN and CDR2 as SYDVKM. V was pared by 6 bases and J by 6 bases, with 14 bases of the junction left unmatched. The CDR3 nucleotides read TGTGCCAGCAGACGGGGAGGGCGGGAAATAGTCAATGAGCAGTTCTTC. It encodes CASRRGGREIVNEQFF.

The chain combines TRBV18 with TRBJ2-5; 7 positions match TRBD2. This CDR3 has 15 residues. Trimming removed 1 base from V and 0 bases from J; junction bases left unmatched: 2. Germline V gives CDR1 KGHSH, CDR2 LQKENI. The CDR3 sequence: CASSPLAGYQETQYF. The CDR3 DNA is TGTGCCAGCTCACCACTAGCGGGTTACCAAGAGACCCAGTACTTC. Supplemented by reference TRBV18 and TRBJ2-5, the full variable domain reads NAGVMQNPRHLVRRRGQEARLRCSPMKGHSHVYWYRQLPEEGLKFMVYLQKENIIDESGMPKERFSAEFPKEGPSILRIQQVVRGDSAAYFCASSPLAGYQETQYFGPGTRLLVL.

The CDR3 spells CASSNTRNTEAFF. CDR3 DNA sequence: TGTGCCAGCAGCAACACAAGAAACACTGAAGCTTTCTTT. The genes are TRBV7-3 and TRBJ1-1; D gene uncertain. CDR3 length: 13 amino acids. V lost 5 bases and J lost 2, with 9 bases in between. Germline assignment: CDR1 SGHTA and CDR2 FQGTGA. Supplemented by reference TRBV7-3 and TRBJ1-1, the full variable domain reads GAGVSQTPSNKVTEKGKYVELRCDPISGHTALYWYRQSLGQGPEFLIYFQGTGAADDSGLPNDRFFAVRPEGSVSTLKIQRTERGDSAVYLCASSNTRNTEAFFGQGTRLTVV.

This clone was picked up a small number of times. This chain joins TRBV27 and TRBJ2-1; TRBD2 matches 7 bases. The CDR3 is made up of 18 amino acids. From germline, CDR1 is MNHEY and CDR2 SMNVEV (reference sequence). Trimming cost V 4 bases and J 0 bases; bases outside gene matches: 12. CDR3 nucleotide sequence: TGTGCCAGCAGTTCCCCCACCACTAGCGAGAGCTCCTACAATGAGCAGTTCTTC. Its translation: CASSSPTTSESSYNEQFF.

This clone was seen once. CDR3 loop: CASSLSPGFADTQYF. CDR3 DNA sequence: TGCGCCAGCAGCTTGTCCCCAGGGTTTGCAGATACGCAGTATTTT. The J gene is TRBJ2-3, the V gene TRBV5-1, with a tentative D call TRBD1 (5 bases). Trimming took off 1 base at V and 4 bases at J, with 13 bases between the two ends. Germline V gene lookup returns CDR1 SGHRS and CDR2 YFSETQ. CDR3 length: 15 amino acids.

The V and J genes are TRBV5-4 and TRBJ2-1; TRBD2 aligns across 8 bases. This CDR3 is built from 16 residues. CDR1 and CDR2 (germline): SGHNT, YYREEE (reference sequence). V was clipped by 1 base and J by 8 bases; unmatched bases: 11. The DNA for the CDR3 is TGTGCCAGCAGCTTGTATGGGACTAGTCTTATCGATGAGCAGTTCTTC. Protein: CASSLYGTSLIDEQFF.

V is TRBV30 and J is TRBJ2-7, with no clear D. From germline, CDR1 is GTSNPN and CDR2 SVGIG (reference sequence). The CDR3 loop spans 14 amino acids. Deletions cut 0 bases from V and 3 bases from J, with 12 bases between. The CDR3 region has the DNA TGTGCCTGGAGTGTACGCGGTGTACGCTACGAGCAGTACTTC. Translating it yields CAWSVRGVRYEQYF.

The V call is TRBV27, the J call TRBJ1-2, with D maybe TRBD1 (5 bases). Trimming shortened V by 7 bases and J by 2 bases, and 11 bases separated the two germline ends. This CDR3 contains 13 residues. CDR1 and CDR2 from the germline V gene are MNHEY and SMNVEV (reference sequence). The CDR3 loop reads CASTRTLNYGYTF. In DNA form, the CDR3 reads TGTGCCAGCACCAGGACACTGAACTATGGCTACACCTTC.

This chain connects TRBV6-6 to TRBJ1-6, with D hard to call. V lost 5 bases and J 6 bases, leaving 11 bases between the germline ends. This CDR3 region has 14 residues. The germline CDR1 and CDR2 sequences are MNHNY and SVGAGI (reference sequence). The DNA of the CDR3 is TGTGCCAGCAGTGGGCCCGGGAGTAATTCACCCCTCCACTTT. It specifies CASSGPGSNSPLHF.

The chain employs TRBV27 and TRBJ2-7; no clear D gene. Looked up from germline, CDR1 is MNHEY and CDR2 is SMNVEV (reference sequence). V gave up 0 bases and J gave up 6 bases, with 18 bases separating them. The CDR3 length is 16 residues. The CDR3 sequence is CASSLSIRERLAEQYF. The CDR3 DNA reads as TGTGCCAGCAGTTTATCGATACGAGAACGTCTTGCCGAGCAGTACTTC.